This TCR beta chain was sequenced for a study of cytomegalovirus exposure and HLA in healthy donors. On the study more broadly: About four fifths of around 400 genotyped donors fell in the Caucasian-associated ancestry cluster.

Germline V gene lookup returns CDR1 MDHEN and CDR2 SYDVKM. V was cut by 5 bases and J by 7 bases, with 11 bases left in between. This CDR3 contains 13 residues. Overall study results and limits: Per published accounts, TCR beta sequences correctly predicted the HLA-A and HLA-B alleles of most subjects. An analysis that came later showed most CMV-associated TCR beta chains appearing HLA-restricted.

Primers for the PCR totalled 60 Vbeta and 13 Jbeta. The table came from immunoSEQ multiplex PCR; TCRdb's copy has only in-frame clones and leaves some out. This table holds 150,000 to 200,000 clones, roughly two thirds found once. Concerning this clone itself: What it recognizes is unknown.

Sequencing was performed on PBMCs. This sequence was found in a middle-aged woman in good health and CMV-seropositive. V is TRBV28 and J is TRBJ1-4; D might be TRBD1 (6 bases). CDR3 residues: CASSKQGSEKLFF. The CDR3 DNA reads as TGTGCCAGCAGTAAACAGGGTAGTGAAAAACTGTTTTTT.